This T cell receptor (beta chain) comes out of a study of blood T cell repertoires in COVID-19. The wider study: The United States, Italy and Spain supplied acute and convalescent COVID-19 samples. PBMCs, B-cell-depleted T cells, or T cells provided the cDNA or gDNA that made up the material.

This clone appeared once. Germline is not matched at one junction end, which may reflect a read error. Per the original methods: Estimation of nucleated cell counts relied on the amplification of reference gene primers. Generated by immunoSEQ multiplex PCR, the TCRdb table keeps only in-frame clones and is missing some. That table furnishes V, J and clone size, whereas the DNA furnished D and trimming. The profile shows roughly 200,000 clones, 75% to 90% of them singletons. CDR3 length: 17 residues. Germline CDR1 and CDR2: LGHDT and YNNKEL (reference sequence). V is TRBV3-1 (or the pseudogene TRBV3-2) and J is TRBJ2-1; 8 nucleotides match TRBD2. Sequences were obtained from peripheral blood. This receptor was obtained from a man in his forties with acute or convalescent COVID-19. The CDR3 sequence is CASSHPQRGPSNNEQFF. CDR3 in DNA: TGTGCCAGCAGCCATCCCCAGCGGGGGCCCTCCAACAATGAGCAGTTCTTC.